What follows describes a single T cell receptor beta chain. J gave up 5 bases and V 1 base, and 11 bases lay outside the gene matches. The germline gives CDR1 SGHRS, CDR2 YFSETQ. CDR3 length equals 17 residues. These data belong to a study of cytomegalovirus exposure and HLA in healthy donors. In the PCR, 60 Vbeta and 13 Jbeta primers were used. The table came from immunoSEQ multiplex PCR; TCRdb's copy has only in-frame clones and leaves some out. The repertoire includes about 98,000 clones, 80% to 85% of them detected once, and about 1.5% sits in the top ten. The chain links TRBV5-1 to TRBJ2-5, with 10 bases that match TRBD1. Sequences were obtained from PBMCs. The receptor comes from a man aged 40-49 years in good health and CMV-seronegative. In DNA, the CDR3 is TGCGCCAGCAGCTTGTCCGGACAGGGGGGGTTTCATGAGACCCAGTACTTC. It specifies CASSLSGQGGFHETQYF.